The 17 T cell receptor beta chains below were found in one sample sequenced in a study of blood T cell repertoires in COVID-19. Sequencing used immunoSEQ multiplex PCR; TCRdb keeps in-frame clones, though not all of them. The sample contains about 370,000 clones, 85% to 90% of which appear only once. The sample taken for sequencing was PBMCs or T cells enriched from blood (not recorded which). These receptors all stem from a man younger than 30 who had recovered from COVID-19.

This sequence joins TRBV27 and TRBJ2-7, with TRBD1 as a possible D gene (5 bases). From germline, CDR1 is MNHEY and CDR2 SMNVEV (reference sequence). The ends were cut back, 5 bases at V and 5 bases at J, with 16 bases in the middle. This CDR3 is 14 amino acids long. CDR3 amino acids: CASSSEAGYDEQYF. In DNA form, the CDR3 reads TGTGCCAGCAGTAGCGAGGCAGGGTACGACGAGCAGTACTTC.

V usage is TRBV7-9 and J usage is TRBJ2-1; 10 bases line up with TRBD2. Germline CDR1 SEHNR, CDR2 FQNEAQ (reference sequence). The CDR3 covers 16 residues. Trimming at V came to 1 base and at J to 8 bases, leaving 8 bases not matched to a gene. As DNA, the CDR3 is TGTGCCAGCAGCTTAGGGAGCGGGGGGGCGTTCTATGAGCAGTTCTTC. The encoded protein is CASSLGSGGAFYEQFF.

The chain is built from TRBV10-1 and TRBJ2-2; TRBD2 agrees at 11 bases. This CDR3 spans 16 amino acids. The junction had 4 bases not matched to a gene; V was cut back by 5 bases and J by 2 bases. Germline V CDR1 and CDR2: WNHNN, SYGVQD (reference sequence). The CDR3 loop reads CASSRLAGGNTGELFF. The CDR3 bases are TGCGCCAGCAGTCGCCTAGCGGGGGGTAACACCGGGGAGCTGTTTTTT.

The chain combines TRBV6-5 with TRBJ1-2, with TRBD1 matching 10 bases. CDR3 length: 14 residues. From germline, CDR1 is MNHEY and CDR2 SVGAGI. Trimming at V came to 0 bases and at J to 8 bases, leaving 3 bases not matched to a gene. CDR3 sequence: CASSYSGTGEGYTF. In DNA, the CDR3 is TGTGCCAGCAGTTACTCTGGGACAGGGGAAGGCTACACCTTC.

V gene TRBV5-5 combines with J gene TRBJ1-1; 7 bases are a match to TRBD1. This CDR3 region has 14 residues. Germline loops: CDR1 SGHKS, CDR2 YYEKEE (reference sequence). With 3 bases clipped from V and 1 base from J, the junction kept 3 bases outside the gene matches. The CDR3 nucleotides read TGTGCCAGCAGCTCCGGGACAGCGAACACTGAAGCTTTCTTT. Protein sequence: CASSSGTANTEAFF.

The DNA of the CDR3 is TGTGCCAGCTCGGACAGGAGGAACACCGGGGAGCTGTTTTTT. Translated: CASSDRRNTGELFF. The J gene is TRBJ2-2, the V gene TRBV7-9; 7 bases fit TRBD1. This CDR3 is built from 14 residues. The V and J ends lost 8 bases and 1 base, in that order; junction bases with no gene match: 4. Germline V gene data show CDR1 as SEHNR and CDR2 as FQNEAQ (reference sequence).

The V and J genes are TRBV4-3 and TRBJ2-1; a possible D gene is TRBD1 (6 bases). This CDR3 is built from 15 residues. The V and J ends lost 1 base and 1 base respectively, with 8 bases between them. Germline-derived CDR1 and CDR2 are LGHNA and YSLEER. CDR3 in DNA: TGCGCCAGCAGCCAAGGCAGGGGTTCCTACAATGAGCAGTTCTTC. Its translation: CASSQGRGSYNEQFF.

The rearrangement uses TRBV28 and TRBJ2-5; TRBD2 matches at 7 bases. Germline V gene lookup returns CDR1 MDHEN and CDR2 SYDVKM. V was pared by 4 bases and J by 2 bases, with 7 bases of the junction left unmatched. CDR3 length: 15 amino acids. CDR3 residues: CASSYTGAGQETQYF. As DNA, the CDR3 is TGTGCCAGCAGTTATACAGGAGCGGGGCAAGAGACCCAGTACTTC.

As DNA, the CDR3 is TGTGCCAGCAGCCCCGGGGGACAGGGGATCGTGGAGCAGTACTTC. Its protein product is CASSPGGQGIVEQYF. This chain links TRBV7-2 with TRBJ2-7; 10 nucleotides agree with TRBD1. The CDR3 length is 15 residues. V was pared by 5 bases and J by 7 bases, with 11 bases of the junction left unmatched. The germline V gene has CDR1 SGHTA and CDR2 FQGNSA.

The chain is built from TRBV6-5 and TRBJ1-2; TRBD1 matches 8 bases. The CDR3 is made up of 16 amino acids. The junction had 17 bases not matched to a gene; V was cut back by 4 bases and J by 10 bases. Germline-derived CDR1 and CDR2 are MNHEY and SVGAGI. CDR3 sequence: CASSSSNLGTGSPYTF. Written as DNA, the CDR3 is TGTGCCAGCAGTTCCTCAAACTTGGGGACAGGCTCCCCCTACACCTTC.

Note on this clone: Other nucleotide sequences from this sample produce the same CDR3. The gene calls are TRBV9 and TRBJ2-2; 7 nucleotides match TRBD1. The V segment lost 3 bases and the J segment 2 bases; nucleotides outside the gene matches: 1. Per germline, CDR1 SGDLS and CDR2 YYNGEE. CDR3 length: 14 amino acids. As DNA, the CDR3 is TGTGCCAGCAGCGACAGGGGAAACACCGGGGAGCTGTTTTTT. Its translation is CASSDRGNTGELFF.

Written as DNA, the CDR3 is TGTGCCAGCACCTTTATACTAGCCTACGAGCAGTACTTC. This encodes CASTFILAYEQYF. The chain carries TRBV27 and TRBJ2-7, with TRBD2 as a possible D gene (5 bases). This CDR3 spans 13 amino acids. Deletions cut 7 bases from V and 2 bases from J, with 12 bases between. CDR1 is MNHEY, CDR2 SMNVEV, per germline (reference sequence).

CDR3 sequence (DNA): TGTGCCAGCAGTCTCGGGAACACCTACGAGCAGTACTTC. Amino acids: CASSLGNTYEQYF. The chain links TRBV12-3 or TRBV12-4 to TRBJ2-7; D perhaps matches TRBD2 (5 bases). V gave up 5 bases and J gave up 2 bases, with 10 bases separating them. This CDR3 has 13 amino acids.

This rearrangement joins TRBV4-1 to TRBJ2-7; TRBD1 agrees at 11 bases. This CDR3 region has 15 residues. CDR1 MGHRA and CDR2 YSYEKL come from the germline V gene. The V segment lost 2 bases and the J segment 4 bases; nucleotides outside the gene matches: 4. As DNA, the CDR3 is TGCGCCAGCAGCCAACAGGACAGGGGGCCGTACGAGCAGTACTTC. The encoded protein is CASSQQDRGPYEQYF.

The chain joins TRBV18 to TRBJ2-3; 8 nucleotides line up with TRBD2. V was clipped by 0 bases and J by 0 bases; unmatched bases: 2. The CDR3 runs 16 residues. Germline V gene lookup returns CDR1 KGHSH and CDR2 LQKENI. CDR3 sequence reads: CASSPPRGASTDTQYF. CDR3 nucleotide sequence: TGTGCCAGCTCACCACCGCGGGGGGCTAGCACAGATACGCAGTATTTT.

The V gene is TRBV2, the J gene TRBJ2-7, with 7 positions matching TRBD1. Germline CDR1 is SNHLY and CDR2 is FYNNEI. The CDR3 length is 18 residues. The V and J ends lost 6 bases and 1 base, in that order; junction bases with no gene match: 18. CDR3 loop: CASRRLKGGQHLSYEQYF. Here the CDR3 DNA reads TGTGCCAGCAGGAGATTAAAAGGGGGACAGCACCTATCCTACGAGCAGTACTTC.

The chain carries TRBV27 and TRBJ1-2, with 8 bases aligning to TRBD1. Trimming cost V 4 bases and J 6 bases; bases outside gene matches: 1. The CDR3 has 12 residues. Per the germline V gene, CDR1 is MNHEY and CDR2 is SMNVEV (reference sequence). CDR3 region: CASSSGGHGYTF. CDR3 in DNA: TGTGCCAGCAGTTCAGGGGGCCATGGCTACACCTTC.